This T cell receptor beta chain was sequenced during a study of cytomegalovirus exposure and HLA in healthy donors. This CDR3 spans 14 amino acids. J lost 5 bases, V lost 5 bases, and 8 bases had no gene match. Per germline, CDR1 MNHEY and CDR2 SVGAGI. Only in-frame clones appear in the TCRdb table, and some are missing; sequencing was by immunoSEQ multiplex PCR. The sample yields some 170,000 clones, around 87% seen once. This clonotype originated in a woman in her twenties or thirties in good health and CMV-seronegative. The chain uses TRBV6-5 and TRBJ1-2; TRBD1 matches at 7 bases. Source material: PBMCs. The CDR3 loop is CASSPWTGRYGYTF. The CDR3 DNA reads TGTGCCAGCAGTCCCTGGACAGGAAGGTATGGCTACACCTTC.